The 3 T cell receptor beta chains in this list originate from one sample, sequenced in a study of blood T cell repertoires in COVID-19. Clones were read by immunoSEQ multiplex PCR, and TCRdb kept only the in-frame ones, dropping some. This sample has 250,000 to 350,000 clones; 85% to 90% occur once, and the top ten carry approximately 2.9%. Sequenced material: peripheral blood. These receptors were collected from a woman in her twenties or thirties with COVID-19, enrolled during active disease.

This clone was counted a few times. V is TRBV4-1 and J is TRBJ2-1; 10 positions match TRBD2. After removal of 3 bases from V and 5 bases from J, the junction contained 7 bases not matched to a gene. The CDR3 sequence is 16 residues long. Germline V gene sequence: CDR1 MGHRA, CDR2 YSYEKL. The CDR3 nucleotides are TGCGCCAGCAGCCAGGGACTTAGCGGGAGGAACAATGAGCAGTTCTTC. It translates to CASSQGLSGRNNEQFF.

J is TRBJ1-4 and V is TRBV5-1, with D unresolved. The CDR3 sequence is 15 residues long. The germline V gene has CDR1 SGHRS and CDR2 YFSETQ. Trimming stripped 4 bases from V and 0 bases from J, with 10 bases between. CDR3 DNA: TGCGCCAGCAGCACGGGGAGTGCAACTAATGAAAAACTGTTTTTT. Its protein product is CASSTGSATNEKLFF.

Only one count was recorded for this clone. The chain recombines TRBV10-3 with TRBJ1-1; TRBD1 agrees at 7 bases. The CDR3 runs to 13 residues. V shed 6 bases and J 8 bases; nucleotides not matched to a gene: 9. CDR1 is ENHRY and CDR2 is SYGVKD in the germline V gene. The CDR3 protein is CAISIDRATEAFF. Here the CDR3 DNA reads TGTGCCATCAGCATAGACAGGGCTACGGAAGCTTTCTTT.